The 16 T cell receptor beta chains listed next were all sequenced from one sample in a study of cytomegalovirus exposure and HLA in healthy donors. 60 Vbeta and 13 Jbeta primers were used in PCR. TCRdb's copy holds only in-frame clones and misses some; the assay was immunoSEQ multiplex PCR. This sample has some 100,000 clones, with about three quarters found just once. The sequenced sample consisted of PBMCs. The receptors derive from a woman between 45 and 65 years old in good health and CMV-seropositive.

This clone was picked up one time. The CDR3 is CASSPAGVESNEQFF. The CDR3 DNA sequence: TGTGCCAGCAGCCCCGCGGGGGTCGAATCGAATGAGCAGTTCTTC. The chain is built from TRBV28 and TRBJ2-1; 7 nucleotides match TRBD2. The ends lost 6 bases at V and 7 bases at J; junction bases unmatched: 12. Germline assignment: CDR1 MDHEN and CDR2 SYDVKM. CDR3 length: 15 residues.

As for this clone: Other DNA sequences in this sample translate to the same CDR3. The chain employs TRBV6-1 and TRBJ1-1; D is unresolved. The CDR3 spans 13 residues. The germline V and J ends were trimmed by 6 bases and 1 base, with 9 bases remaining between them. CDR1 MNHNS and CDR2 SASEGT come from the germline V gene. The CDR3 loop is CASRRVGNTEAFF. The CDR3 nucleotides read TGTGCCAGCAGACGGGTGGGGAACACTGAAGCTTTCTTT.

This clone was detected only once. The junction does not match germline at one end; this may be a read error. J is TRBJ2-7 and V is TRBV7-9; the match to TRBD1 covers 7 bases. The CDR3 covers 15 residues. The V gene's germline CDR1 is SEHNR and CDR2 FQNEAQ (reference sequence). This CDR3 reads CSSSARTGLNLGQYF. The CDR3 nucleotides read TGTTCCAGCAGCGCCCGGACAGGTCTCAATCTAGGGCAGTACTTC. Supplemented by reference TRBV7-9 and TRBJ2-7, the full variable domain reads DTGVSQNPRHKITKRGQNVTFRCDPISEHNRLYWYRQTLGQGPEFLTYFQNEAQLEKSRLLSDRFSAERPKGSFSTLEIQRTEQGDSAMYLCSSSARTGLNLGQYFGPGTRLTVT.

The CDR3 loop reads CASPLLSGILTDTQYF. In DNA form, the CDR3 reads TGTGCCAGCCCCCTCCTTAGCGGGATCTTGACAGATACGCAGTATTTT. V usage is TRBV25-1 and J usage is TRBJ2-3, with 8 bases identical to TRBD2. The CDR3 spans 16 residues. CDR1 is MGHDK, CDR2 SYGVNS, per germline. After removal of 8 bases from V and 3 bases from J, the junction contained 13 bases not matched to a gene.

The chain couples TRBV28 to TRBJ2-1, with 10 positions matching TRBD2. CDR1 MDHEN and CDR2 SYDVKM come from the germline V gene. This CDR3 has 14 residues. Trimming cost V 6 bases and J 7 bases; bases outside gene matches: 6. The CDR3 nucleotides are TGTGCCAGCAGAGCTAGCGGGAGCTGGAATGAGCAGTTCTTC. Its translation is CASRASGSWNEQFF.

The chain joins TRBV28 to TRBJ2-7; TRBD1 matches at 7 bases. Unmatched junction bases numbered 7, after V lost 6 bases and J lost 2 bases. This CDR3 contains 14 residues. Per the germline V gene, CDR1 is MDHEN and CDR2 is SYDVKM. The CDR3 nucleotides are TGTGCCAGCAGCTATACAGGGGCCACCTACGAGCAGTACTTC. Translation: CASSYTGATYEQYF.

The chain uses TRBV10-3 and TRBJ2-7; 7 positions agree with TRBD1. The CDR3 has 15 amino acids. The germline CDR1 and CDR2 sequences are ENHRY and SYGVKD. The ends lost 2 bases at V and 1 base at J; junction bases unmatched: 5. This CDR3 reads CAISEDRQGSYEQYF. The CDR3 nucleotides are TGTGCCATCAGTGAGGATAGACAGGGTTCCTACGAGCAGTACTTC.

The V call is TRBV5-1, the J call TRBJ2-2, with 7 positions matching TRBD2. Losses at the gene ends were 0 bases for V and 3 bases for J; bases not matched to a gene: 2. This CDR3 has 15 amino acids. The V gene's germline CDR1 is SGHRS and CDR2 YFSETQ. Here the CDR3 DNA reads TGCGCCAGCAGCTTGGAAGGGAGGGACACCGGGGAGCTGTTTTTT. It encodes CASSLEGRDTGELFF.

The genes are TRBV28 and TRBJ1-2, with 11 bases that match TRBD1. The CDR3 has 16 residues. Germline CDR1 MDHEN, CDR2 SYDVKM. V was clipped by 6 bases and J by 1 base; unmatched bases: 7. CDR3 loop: CASRPDRGLVNYGYTF. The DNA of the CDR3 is TGTGCCAGCAGACCGGACAGGGGGCTTGTTAACTATGGCTACACCTTC.

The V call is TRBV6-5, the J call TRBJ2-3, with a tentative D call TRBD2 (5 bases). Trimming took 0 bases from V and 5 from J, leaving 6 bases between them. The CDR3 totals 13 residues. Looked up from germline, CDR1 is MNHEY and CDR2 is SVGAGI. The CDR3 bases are TGTGCCAGCAGTTACTCTGGGAGAGATACGCAGTATTTT. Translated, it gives CASSYSGRDTQYF.

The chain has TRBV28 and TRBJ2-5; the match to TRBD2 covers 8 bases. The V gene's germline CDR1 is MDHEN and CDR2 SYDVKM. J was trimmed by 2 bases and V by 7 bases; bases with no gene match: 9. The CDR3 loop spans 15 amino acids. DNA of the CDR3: TGTGCCAGCACCTTGGGAACTAGCGGTCAAGAGACCCAGTACTTC. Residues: CASTLGTSGQETQYF.

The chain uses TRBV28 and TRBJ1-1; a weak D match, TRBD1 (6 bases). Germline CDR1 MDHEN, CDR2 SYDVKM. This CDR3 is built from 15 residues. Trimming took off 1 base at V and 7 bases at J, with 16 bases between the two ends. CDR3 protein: CASSLLAGAINEAFF. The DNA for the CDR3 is TGTGCCAGCAGTTTATTGGCAGGGGCTATTAATGAAGCTTTCTTT.

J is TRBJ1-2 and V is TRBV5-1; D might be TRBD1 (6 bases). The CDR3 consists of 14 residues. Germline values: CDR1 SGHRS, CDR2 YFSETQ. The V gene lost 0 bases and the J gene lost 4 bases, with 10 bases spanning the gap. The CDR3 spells CASSLEGDGYGYTF. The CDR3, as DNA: TGCGCCAGCAGCTTGGAGGGGGACGGCTATGGCTACACCTTC.

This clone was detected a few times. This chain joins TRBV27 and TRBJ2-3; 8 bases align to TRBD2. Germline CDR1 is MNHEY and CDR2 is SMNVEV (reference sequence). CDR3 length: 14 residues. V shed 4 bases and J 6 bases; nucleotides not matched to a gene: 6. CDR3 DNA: TGTGCCAGCAGTTGGGGACTAGTGAGTGATACGCAGTATTTT. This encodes CASSWGLVSDTQYF.

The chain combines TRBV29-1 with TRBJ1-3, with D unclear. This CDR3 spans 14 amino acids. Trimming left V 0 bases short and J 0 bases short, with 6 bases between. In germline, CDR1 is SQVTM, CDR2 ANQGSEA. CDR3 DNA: TGCAGCGTTGAAGATCTTGTCTCTGGAAACACCATATATTTT. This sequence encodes CSVEDLVSGNTIYF.

Here the CDR3 reads CASSLEELAGPAGELFF. In DNA form, the CDR3 reads TGCGCCAGCAGCTTGGAGGAGCTAGCGGGACCGGCCGGGGAGCTGTTTTTT. The rearrangement uses TRBV5-1 and TRBJ2-2, with 9 nucleotides matching TRBD2. Germline lookup yields CDR1 SGHRS and CDR2 YFSETQ. J gave up 6 bases and V 0 bases, and 9 bases lay outside the gene matches. The CDR3 consists of 17 residues.